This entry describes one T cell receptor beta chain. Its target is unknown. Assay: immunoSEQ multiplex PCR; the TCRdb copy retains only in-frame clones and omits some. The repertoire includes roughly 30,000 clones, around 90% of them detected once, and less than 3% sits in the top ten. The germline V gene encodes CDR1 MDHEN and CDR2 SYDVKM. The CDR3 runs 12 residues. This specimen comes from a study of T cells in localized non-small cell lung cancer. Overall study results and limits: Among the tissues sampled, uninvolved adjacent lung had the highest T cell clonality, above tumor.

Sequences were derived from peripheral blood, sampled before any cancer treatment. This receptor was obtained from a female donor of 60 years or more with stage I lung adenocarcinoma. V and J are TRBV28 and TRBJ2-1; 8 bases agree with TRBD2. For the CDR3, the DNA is TGTACCCCGGGACTAGGGGTCGGTGAGCAGTTCTTC. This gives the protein CTPGLGVGEQFF. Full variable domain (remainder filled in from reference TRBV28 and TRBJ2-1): DVKVTQSSRYLVKRTGEKVFLECVQDMDHENMFWYRQDPGLGLRLIYFSYDVKMKEKGDIPEGYSVSREKKERFSLILESASTNQTSMYLCTPGLGVGEQFFGPGTRLTVL.